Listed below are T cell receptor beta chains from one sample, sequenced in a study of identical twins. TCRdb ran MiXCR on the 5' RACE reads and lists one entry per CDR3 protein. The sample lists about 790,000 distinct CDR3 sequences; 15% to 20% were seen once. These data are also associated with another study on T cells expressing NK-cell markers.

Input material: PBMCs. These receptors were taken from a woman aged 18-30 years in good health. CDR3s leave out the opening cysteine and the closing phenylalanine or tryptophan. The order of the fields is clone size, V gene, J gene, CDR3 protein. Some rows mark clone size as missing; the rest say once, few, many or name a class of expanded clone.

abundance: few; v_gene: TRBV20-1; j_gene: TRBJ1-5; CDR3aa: SARKARHSNQPQH
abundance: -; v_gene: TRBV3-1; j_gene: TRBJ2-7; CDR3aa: ASSHRGGRVSYEQY
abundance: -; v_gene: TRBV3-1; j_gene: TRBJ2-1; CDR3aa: ASSPTAKACHNEQF
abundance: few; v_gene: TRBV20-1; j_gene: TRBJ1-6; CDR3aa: SATPSSYNSPLH
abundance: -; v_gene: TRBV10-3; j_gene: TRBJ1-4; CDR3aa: ASGQGETNEKLF
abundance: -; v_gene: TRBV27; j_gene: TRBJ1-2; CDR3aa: ASADRDSSYGYT
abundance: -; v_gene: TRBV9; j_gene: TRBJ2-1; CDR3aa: ASSVAGTEEQF
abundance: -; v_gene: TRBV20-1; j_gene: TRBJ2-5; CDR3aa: SAQPQETQY
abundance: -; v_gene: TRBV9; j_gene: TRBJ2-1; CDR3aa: ASSPAGTGAGEQF
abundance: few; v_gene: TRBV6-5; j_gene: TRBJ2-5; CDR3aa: ASSSSIAGQGKETQY
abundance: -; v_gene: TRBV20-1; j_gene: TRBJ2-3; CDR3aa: SARVSGTADTQY
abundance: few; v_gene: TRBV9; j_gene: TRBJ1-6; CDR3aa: ASSPRGLNSPLH
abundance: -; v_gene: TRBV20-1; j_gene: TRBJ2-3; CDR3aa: SARDLPSSGGADTQY
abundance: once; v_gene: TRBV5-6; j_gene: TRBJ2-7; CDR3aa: ASSHGVVYEQY
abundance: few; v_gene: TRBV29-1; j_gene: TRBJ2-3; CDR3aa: SGALAGVFTDTQY
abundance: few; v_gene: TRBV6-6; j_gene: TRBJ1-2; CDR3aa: ASTPGGERGYT
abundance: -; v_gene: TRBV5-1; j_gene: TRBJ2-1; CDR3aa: ASSQGQGGKDNEQF
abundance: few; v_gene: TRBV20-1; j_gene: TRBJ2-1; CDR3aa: SALGTSDNEQF
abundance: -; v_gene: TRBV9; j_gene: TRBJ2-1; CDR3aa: ASSAGPPKRNEQF
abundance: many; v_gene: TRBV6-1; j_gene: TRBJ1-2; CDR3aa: ASSRGAANYGYT
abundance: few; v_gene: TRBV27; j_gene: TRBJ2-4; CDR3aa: ASRPDRARTLAKNIQY
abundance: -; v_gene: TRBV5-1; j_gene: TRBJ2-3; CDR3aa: ASSGKLAGVSGDTQY
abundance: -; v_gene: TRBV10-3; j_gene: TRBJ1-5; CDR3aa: AISRDRGKQPQH
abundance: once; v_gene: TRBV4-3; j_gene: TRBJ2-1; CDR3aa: ASSLGTSGSGRNEQF
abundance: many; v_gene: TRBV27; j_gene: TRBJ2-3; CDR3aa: ASSFRDSSTDTQY
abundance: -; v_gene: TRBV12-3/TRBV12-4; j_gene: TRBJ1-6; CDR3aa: ASRQTLRSPLH
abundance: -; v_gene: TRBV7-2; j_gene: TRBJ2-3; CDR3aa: ASSQGPGHTDTQY
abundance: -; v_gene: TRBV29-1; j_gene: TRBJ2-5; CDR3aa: SVRPGTGSQETQY
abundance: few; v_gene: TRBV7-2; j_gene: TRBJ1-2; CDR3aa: ASTLHPGGLDYGYT
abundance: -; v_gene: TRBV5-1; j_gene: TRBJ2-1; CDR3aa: ASSLAGGGRYNEQF
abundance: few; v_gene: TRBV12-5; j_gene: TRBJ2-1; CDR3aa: ASGLPNEQF
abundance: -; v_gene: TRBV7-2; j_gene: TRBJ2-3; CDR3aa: ASSGQLASTDTQY
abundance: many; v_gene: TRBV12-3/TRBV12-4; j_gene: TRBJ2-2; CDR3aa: ASSNRDRDGELF
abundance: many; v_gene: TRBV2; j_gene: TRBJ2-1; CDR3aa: ASKWWNEQF
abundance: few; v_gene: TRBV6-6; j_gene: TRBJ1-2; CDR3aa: ASSYSDPYGYT
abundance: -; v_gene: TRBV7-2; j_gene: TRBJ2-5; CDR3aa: ASSSRQGSTETQY
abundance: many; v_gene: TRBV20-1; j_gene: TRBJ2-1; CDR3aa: SAQTSGGYNEQF
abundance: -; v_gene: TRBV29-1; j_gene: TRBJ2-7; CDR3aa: SGIGTNEQY
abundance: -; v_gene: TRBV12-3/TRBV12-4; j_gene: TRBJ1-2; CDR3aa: ASSLGGSDYGYT
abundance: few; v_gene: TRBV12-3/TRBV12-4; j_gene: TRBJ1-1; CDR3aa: ASSFFQAGEAF
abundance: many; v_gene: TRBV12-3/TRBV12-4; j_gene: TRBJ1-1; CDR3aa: ASRKGLNTEAF
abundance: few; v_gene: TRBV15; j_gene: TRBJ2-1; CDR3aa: ATSNTRRGTGALGEQF
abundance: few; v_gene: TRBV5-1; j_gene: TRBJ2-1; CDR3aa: ASSYGLAGGHEQF
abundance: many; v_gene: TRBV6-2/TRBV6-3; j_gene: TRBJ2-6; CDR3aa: ASSYRGSGANVLT
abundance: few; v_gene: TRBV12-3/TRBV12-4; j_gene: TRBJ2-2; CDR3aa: ASRREGDRELF
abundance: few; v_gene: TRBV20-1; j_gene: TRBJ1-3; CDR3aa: SAFGRSGNTIY
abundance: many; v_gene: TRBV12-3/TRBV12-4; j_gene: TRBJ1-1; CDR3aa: ASNHAGLGEAF
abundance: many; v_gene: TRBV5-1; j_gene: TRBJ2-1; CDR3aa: ASSLALAGGNEQF
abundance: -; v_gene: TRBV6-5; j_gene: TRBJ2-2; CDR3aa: ASSYRGANTGELF
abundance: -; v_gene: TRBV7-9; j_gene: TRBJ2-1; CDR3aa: ASSSTGVAYNEQF
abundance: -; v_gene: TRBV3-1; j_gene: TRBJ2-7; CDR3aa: ASSRFSFEQY
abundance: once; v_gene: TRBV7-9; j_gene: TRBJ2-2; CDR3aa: ASSLAPAGELF
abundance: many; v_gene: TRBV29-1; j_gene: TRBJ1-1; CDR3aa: SVIEGGTEAF
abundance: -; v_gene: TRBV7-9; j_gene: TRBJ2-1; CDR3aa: ASSPYRGDYNEQF
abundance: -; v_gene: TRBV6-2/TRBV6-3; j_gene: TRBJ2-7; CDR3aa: ASSRNRYEQY
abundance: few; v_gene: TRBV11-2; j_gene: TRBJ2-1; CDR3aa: ASSIGLAGGRVYNEQF
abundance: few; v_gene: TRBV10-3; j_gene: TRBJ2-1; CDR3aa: AIKPSDSPNEQF